A single sample gave rise to the 7 T cell receptor beta chains below, sequenced in a study of immune characterization of retroperitoneal liposarcoma. TCRdb itself ran the PCR reads through MiXCR, one entry per CDR3 protein. The sample has around 7,000 distinct CDR3 sequences, approximately 30% seen once. Input material: blood. The source is a male donor with retroperitoneal liposarcoma.

The chain uses TRBV7-6 and TRBJ2-7; D might be TRBD2 (5 bases). This CDR3 spans 14 amino acids. Germline lookup yields CDR1 SGHVS and CDR2 FNYEAQ. Trimming cost V 3 bases and J 3 bases, with 12 bases left between them. The CDR3 loop is CASSLGSDGYEQYF. For the CDR3, the DNA is TGTGCCAGCAGCTTGGGGAGCGATGGCTACGAGCAGTACTTC.

The V gene is TRBV20-1, the J gene TRBJ2-1; TRBD2 matches 9 bases. CDR1 and CDR2 (germline): DFQATT, SNEGSKA (reference sequence). V shed 4 bases and J 10 bases; nucleotides not matched to a gene: 11. The CDR3 runs to 14 residues. CDR3 coding DNA: TGCAGTGCTAAGGTAGCGGGGGCCGTCTACGAGCAGTTCTTC. Protein sequence: CSAKVAGAVYEQFF.

In its sample, this clonotype was seen a few times. The genes are TRBV12-5 and TRBJ2-3, with D uncertain. The CDR3 covers 13 residues. Per germline, CDR1 LGHNT and CDR2 FRNRAP. The V gene lost 6 bases and the J gene lost 1 base, with 8 bases spanning the gap. Here the CDR3 DNA reads TGTGCTAGTGGGAAACAAGGCACAGATACGCAGTATTTT. It codes for CASGKQGTDTQYF.

Of note for this clonotype: Germline and junction disagree at one end, which may indicate a read error. CDR3 sequence reads: CGSREGGGEQFF. Written as DNA, the CDR3 is TGTGGCAGCCGTGAGGGGGGCGGTGAGCAGTTCTTC. J is TRBJ2-1 and V is TRBV7-6, with D perhaps given as TRBD1 or TRBD2 (6 bases each). The CDR3 covers 12 residues. The germline gives CDR1 SGHVS, CDR2 FNYEAQ.

As DNA, the CDR3 is TGTGCCAGCAGTTCCATCAACACCGGGGAGCTGTTTTTT. This translates into CASSSINTGELFF. The gene calls are TRBV6-2 or TRBV6-3 and TRBJ2-2; D is undetermined. Germline-derived CDR1 and CDR2 are MNHEY and SVGEGT. CDR3 length: 13 amino acids. V was cut by 4 bases and J by 2 bases, with 5 bases left in between.

The chain employs TRBV6-1 and TRBJ2-1, with a tentative D call TRBD2 (6 bases). The J call could be wrong; TRBJ2-5 is a better fit for the DNA end. Germline lookup yields CDR1 MNHNS and CDR2 SASEGT. The CDR3 consists of 13 residues. Here the CDR3 reads CASSNRETGTQYF. CDR3 sequence (DNA): TGTGCCAGCTCTAACCGGGAGACGGGGACCCAGTACTTC.

This clonotype was picked up many times. This chain uses TRBV6-1 with TRBJ1-1; 7 bases match TRBD1. CDR1 is MNHNS, CDR2 SASEGT, per germline. The CDR3 spans 13 residues. The trim removed 6 bases at V and 4 bases at J, leaving 5 bases unmatched. DNA of the CDR3: TGTGCCAGCAGCTACAGGGGTAGCACTGAAGCTTTCTTT. Amino acid sequence: CASSYRGSTEAFF.